This T cell receptor (beta chain) was observed in a study of blood T cell repertoires in COVID-19. In the study overall: Italy, Spain and the United States were the sources of the convalescent and acute COVID-19 samples.

Profiled with immunoSEQ multiplex PCR; TCRdb holds only in-frame clones, not every one. The sample carries roughly 93,000 clones, 81% recorded once. The germline CDR1 and CDR2 sequences are SGHNT and YYREEE (reference sequence). CDR3 length: 14 residues. J gave up 3 bases and V 4 bases, and 5 bases lay outside the gene matches. The clonotype was recovered from an elderly woman with acute or convalescent COVID-19. The rearrangement links TRBV5-4 to TRBJ1-1; 8 bases map to TRBD1. Sequencing was performed on peripheral blood. CDR3 DNA sequence: TGTGCCAGCAGCAAACAGGGGGACTACACTGAAGCTTTCTTT. Translating it yields CASSKQGDYTEAFF.